One sample yielded the 8 T cell receptor beta chains listed below, sequenced in a study of OX40 agonist ivuxolimab in advanced cancers. Profiled with immunoSEQ multiplex PCR; TCRdb holds only in-frame clones, not every one. The sample shows about 28,000 clones, less than 80% of them seen only once. The sequencing here drew on CD4+ or CD8+ T cells sorted from blood, taken in a trial of the OX40 agonist ivuxolimab. The receptors shown here come from an adult with an advanced solid tumor such as melanoma, head and neck, liver or kidney cancer.

The rearrangement joins TRBV7-6 to TRBJ2-7; maybe TRBD1 (7 bases). CDR3 length: 18 amino acids. V lost 4 bases to trimming and J lost 7 bases, with 29 bases between them. Looked up from germline, CDR1 is SGHVS and CDR2 is FNYEAQ. In DNA form, the CDR3 reads TGTGCCAGCAGCTCGCCCCAAGGGGACAGCCTCGGAGGGTATGAGCAGTACTTC. Its translation is CASSSPQGDSLGGYEQYF. Using reference TRBV7-6 and TRBJ2-7 for the parts outside the CDR3, the full variable domain is GAGVSQSPRYKVTKRGQDVALRCDPISGHVSLYWYRQALGQGPEFLTYFNYEAQQDKSGLPNDRFSAERPEGSISTLTIQRTEQRDSAMYRCASSSPQGDSLGGYEQYFGPGTRLTVT.

The chain is built from TRBV5-7 and TRBJ2-4; TRBD2 might be the D (5 bases). TRBV5-7 carries the ORF label, with uncertain function. This CDR3 has 16 residues. The V end was cut by 4 bases, the J end by 1 base, with 15 bases between. The CDR3 DNA reads as TGTGCCAGCAGCCGTGGGCTAGCTGGGGCCAAAAACATTCAGTACTTC. It codes for CASSRGLAGAKNIQYF.

J is TRBJ2-7 and V is TRBV19, with a weak D call TRBD2 (5 bases). Trimming took 1 base from V and 6 from J, leaving 10 bases between them. Germline V gene lookup returns CDR1 LNHDA and CDR2 SQIVND (reference sequence). The CDR3 has 13 residues. CDR3 bases: TGTGCCAGTAGTATAGCCAGAGAGGGCGAGCAGTACTTC. As protein: CASSIAREGEQYF.

The rearrangement joins TRBV13 to TRBJ2-2; D is tentatively TRBD1 or TRBD2 (5 bases each). The CDR3 is 16 amino acids. CDR1 is PRHDT and CDR2 is FYEKMQ in the germline V gene (reference sequence). The V gene lost 4 bases and the J gene lost 4 bases, with 16 bases spanning the gap. CDR3 nucleotides: TGTGCCAGCAGCTCCGCCCAGGGAGAAATCACCGGGGAGCTGTTTTTT. It is translated as CASSSAQGEITGELFF.

The chain uses TRBV19 and TRBJ1-1, with unresolved D. This CDR3 contains 14 residues. CDR1 is LNHDA and CDR2 is SQIVND in the germline V gene (reference sequence). The V and J ends lost 5 bases and 1 base respectively, with 11 bases between them. In DNA form, the CDR3 reads TGTGCCAGTAGTTTGGGCGGACCGAACACTGAAGCTTTCTTT. It specifies CASSLGGPNTEAFF.

This sequence joins TRBV5-1 and TRBJ2-7, with 11 bases aligning to TRBD1. Per germline, CDR1 SGHRS and CDR2 YFSETQ. J lost 3 bases, V lost 3 bases, and 2 bases had no gene match. The CDR3 has 14 residues. The CDR3 sequence is CASSWGTGGYEQYF. For the CDR3, the DNA is TGCGCCAGCAGCTGGGGGACAGGGGGCTACGAGCAGTACTTC.

In regard to this clone: Within the sample, other DNA sequences also encode this same CDR3. V usage is TRBV27 and J usage is TRBJ1-1; D ambiguous. Germline CDR1 is MNHEY and CDR2 is SMNVEV (reference sequence). Trimming cost V 5 bases and J 0 bases, with 7 bases left between them. This CDR3 region has 13 residues. The CDR3 loop is CASSLGLNTEAFF. The DNA for the CDR3 is TGTGCCAGCAGTCTAGGATTGAACACTGAAGCTTTCTTT.

This clone appeared a few times. V is TRBV9 and J is TRBJ1-2; TRBD1 is a possible D gene (5 bases). V was trimmed by 5 bases and J by 4 bases, leaving 12 bases between them. From germline, CDR1 is SGDLS and CDR2 YYNGEE. The CDR3 runs 13 residues. The CDR3 loop reads CASRTQGAYGYTF. The CDR3 DNA follows: TGTGCCAGCAGGACCCAGGGCGCCTATGGCTACACCTTC.